These 5 T cell receptor beta chains were all obtained from the same sample, sequenced in a study of blood T cell repertoires in COVID-19. Repertoires were generated with immunoSEQ multiplex PCR, while TCRdb's copy carries only in-frame clones and drops some. The data hold 170,000 or so clones, with around 83% observed a single time. The sample was peripheral blood. The source of these receptors is a man aged 50 to 60 with active or convalescent COVID-19.

The rearrangement uses TRBV2 and TRBJ1-2; D possibly corresponds to TRBD1 (5 bases). This CDR3 is 14 amino acids long. Germline V lookup: CDR1 SNHLY, CDR2 FYNNEI. V was pared by 6 bases and J by 7 bases, with 18 bases between. The CDR3 DNA reads as TGTGCCAGCAGCCCCAGGGAGCAGGGAGGTGGCTACACCTTC. Protein: CASSPREQGGGYTF.

This chain connects TRBV4-2 to TRBJ2-1; 7 positions match TRBD1. Germline CDR1 reads LGHNA; CDR2 reads YNFKEQ. The CDR3 runs to 15 residues. The trim removed 3 bases at V and 7 bases at J, leaving 9 bases unmatched. Here the CDR3 reads CASSHVGGPYNEQFF. The CDR3 nucleotides read TGTGCCAGCAGCCATGTAGGGGGCCCATATAATGAGCAGTTCTTC.

The V call is TRBV6-2 or TRBV6-3, the J call TRBJ1-6, with no clear D. With 2 bases removed from V and 7 bases from J, the gap between germline ends came to 9 bases. CDR1 MNHEY and CDR2 SVGEGT come from the germline V gene. The CDR3 is 14 amino acids. CDR3 region: CASSYDAGNSPLHF. CDR3 in DNA: TGTGCCAGCAGTTACGATGCAGGAAATTCACCCCTCCACTTT.

V gene TRBV7-3 combines with J gene TRBJ2-3; maybe TRBD1 (6 bases). V gave up 4 bases and J gave up 11 bases, with 22 bases separating them. CDR3 size: 15 residues. CDR1 is SGHTA, CDR2 FQGTGA, per germline. The CDR3 nucleotides read TGTGCCAGCAGCTCATCGACAGGAGGCGAAGGGATGCAGTATTTT. Protein: CASSSSTGGEGMQYF.

This chain connects TRBV5-1 to TRBJ1-2; the match to TRBD1 covers 7 bases. The CDR3 length is 17 residues. The ends lost 0 bases at V and 3 bases at J; junction bases unmatched: 11. Germline values: CDR1 SGHRS, CDR2 YFSETQ. The CDR3 loop reads CASSLEGGQNTHYGYTF. Here the CDR3 DNA reads TGCGCCAGCAGCTTGGAGGGGGGACAGAATACCCACTATGGCTACACCTTC. Full variable domain (missing parts from reference TRBV5-1 and TRBJ1-2): KAGVTQTPRYLIKTRGQQVTLSCSPISGHRSVSWYQQTPGQGLQFLFEYFSETQRNKGNFPGRFSGRQFSNSRSEMNVSTLELGDSALYLCASSLEGGQNTHYGYTFGSGTRLTVV.